Each of the 17 T cell receptor beta chains below was sequenced from the same sample in a study of T cell repertoires in cytomegalovirus infection. TCRdb re-called the reads through MiXCR, storing one row per CDR3 protein. The table records around 100,000 distinct CDR3 sequences, roughly a quarter of them present only once. The sequenced sample was CD8+ T cells from PBMCs. The receptor source for this set is a human donor in good health (CMV status not recorded). Some clones in this sample may be carry-over from other donors' samples.

This clonotype was seen a few times. The chain combines TRBV13 with TRBJ1-2, with D maybe TRBD1 (6 bases). The CDR3 loop spans 14 amino acids. V was pared by 0 bases and J by 2 bases, with 7 bases between. Germline V lookup: CDR1 PRHDT, CDR2 FYEKMQ (reference sequence). The CDR3 DNA reads TGTGCCAGCAGCTTAGGGGGACAAAACTATGGCTACACCTTC. Amino acids: CASSLGGQNYGYTF.

This clonotype was detected a few times. The chain couples TRBV7-2 to TRBJ2-1; 9 bases agree with TRBD2. Germline V gene lookup returns CDR1 SGHTA and CDR2 FQGNSA. The CDR3 contains 15 residues. With 5 bases clipped from V and 5 bases from J, the junction kept 7 bases outside the gene matches. CDR3 region: CASSPSGRTNNEQFF. The CDR3 nucleotides are TGTGCCAGCAGCCCGAGCGGGAGGACAAACAATGAGCAGTTCTTC.

This clonotype occurred many times. The gene calls are TRBV7-7 and TRBJ2-1; weak D call: TRBD2 (5 bases). The V and J ends lost 5 bases and 2 bases respectively, with 7 bases between them. Germline CDR1 SSHAT, CDR2 FNYEAQ (reference sequence). The CDR3 contains 13 residues. DNA for the CDR3: TGTGCCAGCAGCCACGGGGCCTACAATGAGCAGTTCTTC. Translating gives CASSHGAYNEQFF.

This clonotype has more than one count but fewer than ten. V usage is TRBV4-3 and J usage is TRBJ1-6; 10 bases align to TRBD1. The V and J ends lost 3 bases and 8 bases, in that order; junction bases with no gene match: 7. The CDR3 has 16 residues. CDR1 and CDR2 (germline): LGHNA, YSLEER. This CDR3 is CASSQGTGAVDSPLHF. In nucleotides, the CDR3 is TGCGCCAGCAGCCAGGGGACAGGGGCGGTGGATTCACCCCTCCACTTT.

This clonotype was seen only a few times. The rearrangement uses TRBV9 and TRBJ1-5; D gene ambiguous. This CDR3 is 12 amino acids long. Germline CDR1 reads SGDLS; CDR2 reads YYNGEE. The V and J ends lost 3 bases and 2 bases respectively, with 3 bases between them. The CDR3 DNA reads as TGTGCCAGCAGCGACGGCAATCAGCCCCAGCATTTT. It encodes CASSDGNQPQHF.

The sample holds a few counts of this clonotype. The chain combines TRBV7-6 with TRBJ2-1; 14 bases align to TRBD2. V trimming: 4 bases; J trimming: 8 bases; junction bases outside the gene matches: 4. The CDR3 runs 15 residues. Germline assignment: CDR1 SGHVS and CDR2 FNYEAQ. The CDR3 sequence: CASSSTSGRADEQFF. The DNA for the CDR3 is TGTGCCAGCAGCTCGACTAGCGGGAGGGCCGATGAGCAGTTCTTC.

The chain combines TRBV7-9 with TRBJ2-5, with D tentatively TRBD1 (6 bases). This CDR3 is 13 amino acids long. The germline CDR1 and CDR2 sequences are SEHNR and FQNEAQ (reference sequence). Trimming pared 5 bases from V and 1 base from J, leaving 8 bases between. CDR3 amino acids: CASSMTGQETQYF. The CDR3 DNA follows: TGTGCCAGCAGCATGACAGGCCAAGAGACCCAGTACTTC.

This clonotype was picked up many times. The genes are TRBV7-2 and TRBJ2-7; tentative D call: TRBD1 (6 bases). Per the germline V gene, CDR1 is SGHTA and CDR2 is FQGNSA. The CDR3 extends over 14 amino acids. Trimming took off 3 bases at V and 2 bases at J, with 11 bases between the two ends. The CDR3 loop reads CASSFGQTPYEQYF. The CDR3 nucleotides read TGTGCCAGCAGCTTCGGACAGACCCCCTACGAGCAGTACTTC.

This clonotype came up a few times. This rearrangement joins TRBV11-2 to TRBJ2-1; 7 bases align to TRBD2. The CDR3 covers 14 residues. J was trimmed by 0 bases and V by 8 bases; bases with no gene match: 4. Germline assignment: CDR1 SGHAT and CDR2 FQNNGV. This CDR3 reads CASLGGSSYNEQFF. CDR3 bases: TGTGCCAGCCTCGGGGGGAGCTCCTACAATGAGCAGTTCTTC.

This chain connects TRBV7-3 to TRBJ1-1, with 8 bases fitting TRBD1. The CDR3 has 15 amino acids. The junction had 6 bases not matched to a gene; V was cut back by 1 base and J by 5 bases. Germline values: CDR1 SGHTA, CDR2 FQGTGA. The CDR3 nucleotides read TGTGCCAGCAGCTTAAGAGCAGGGGGCAGTACTGAAGCTTTCTTT. It specifies CASSLRAGGSTEAFF. Full variable domain (remainder filled in from reference TRBV7-3 and TRBJ1-1): GAGVSQTPSNKVTEKGKYVELRCDPISGHTALYWYRQSLGQGPEFLIYFQGTGAADDSGLPNDRFFAVRPEGSVSTLKIQRTERGDSAVYLCASSLRAGGSTEAFFGQGTRLTVV.

This clonotype has more than one count but fewer than ten. The chain combines TRBV19 with TRBJ1-1; 9 bases map to TRBD1. V was pared by 5 bases and J by 4 bases, with 8 bases of the junction left unmatched. The length of the CDR3 is 15 residues. Germline lookup yields CDR1 LNHDA and CDR2 SQIVND (reference sequence). The DNA for the CDR3 is TGTGCCAGTAGTCTAACCGGGACAGGGTTCACTGAAGCTTTCTTT. This codes for CASSLTGTGFTEAFF.

This clonotype was seen many times. This chain links TRBV7-2 with TRBJ1-1, with no clear D. Germline-derived CDR1 and CDR2 are SGHTA and FQGNSA. This CDR3 region has 11 residues. Between the trimmed V and J ends, which lost 1 base and 9 bases, there was a span of 6 bases. The CDR3 bases are TGTGCCAGCAGCTTAGAGGTCCAAGCTTTCTTT. Protein: CASSLEVQAFF.

In this sample, this clonotype turned up many times. The rearrangement joins TRBV7-3 to TRBJ2-5, with D possibly called TRBD1 or TRBD2 (6 bases each). V lost 5 bases to trimming and J lost 4 bases, with 14 bases between them. Germline CDR1 SGHTA, CDR2 FQGTGA. This CDR3 contains 14 residues. The DNA of the CDR3 is TGTGCCAGCAGCCCCCGTGGGGGGCGAGAGACCCAGTACTTC. Translating it yields CASSPRGGRETQYF.

The chain recombines TRBV20-1 with TRBJ1-5; 8 bases agree with TRBD1. V trimming: 3 bases; J trimming: 2 bases; junction bases outside the gene matches: 12. Germline V gene data show CDR1 as DFQATT and CDR2 as SNEGSKA (reference sequence). There are 17 residues in the CDR3. The CDR3 spells CSASDRQGAQGNQPQHF. CDR3 sequence (DNA): TGCAGTGCTAGCGATAGGCAGGGGGCGCAGGGCAATCAGCCCCAGCATTTT.

This clonotype was counted many times. V usage is TRBV7-2 and J usage is TRBJ2-5, with D perhaps TRBD1 (5 bases). The CDR3 is made up of 16 amino acids. Trimming took 1 base from V and 1 from J, leaving 13 bases between them. Germline lookup yields CDR1 SGHTA and CDR2 FQGNSA. The DNA for the CDR3 is TGTGCCAGCAGCTTAGGGGTGGGGCGCAGCCAAGAGACCCAGTACTTC. It translates to CASSLGVGRSQETQYF.

CDR3 coding DNA: TGTGCCAGCACCGAAGAGGGGGGGGAGCTGTTTTTT. Translation: CASTEEGGELFF. The chain employs TRBV2 and TRBJ2-2; D may be TRBD1 or TRBD2 (5 bases each). V lost 7 bases and J lost 8, with 11 bases in between. CDR1 is SNHLY and CDR2 is FYNNEI in the germline V gene. This CDR3 is 12 amino acids long.

This clonotype was seen at least ten times. This sequence joins TRBV7-2 and TRBJ1-1, with D hard to call. V was pared by 5 bases and J by 8 bases, with 18 bases between. The CDR3 sequence is 14 residues long. Germline CDR1 and CDR2: SGHTA and FQGNSA. Here the CDR3 reads CASSLGLGVLEAFF. CDR3 bases: TGTGCCAGCAGCCTAGGGTTGGGAGTCTTAGAAGCTTTCTTT. Using reference TRBV7-2 and TRBJ1-1 for the parts outside the CDR3, the full variable domain is GAGVSQSPSNKVTEKGKDVELRCDPISGHTALYWYRQSLGQGLEFLIYFQGNSAPDKSGLPSDRFSAERTGGSVSTLTIQRTQQEDSAVYLCASSLGLGVLEAFFGQGTRLTVV.